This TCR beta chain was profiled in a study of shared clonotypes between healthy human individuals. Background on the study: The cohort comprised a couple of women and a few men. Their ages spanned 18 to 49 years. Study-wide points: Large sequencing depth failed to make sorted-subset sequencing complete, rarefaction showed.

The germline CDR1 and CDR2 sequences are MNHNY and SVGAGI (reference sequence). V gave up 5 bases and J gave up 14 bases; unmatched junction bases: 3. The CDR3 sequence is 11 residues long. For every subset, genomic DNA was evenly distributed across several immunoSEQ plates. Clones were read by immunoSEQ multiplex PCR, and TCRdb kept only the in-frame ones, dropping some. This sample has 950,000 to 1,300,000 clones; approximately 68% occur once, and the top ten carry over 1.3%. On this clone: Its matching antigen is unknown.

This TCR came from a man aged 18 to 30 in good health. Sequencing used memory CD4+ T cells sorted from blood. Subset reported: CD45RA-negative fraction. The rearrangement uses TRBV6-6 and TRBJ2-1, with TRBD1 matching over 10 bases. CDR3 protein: CASSEGQGKFF. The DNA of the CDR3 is TGTGCCAGCAGTGAGGGACAGGGGAAGTTCTTC.